This TCR beta chain was identified during a study of blood T cells in healthy people across ages. Alongside a J-beta primer mix, a sample-barcoded 5' primer served in a second PCR lasting roughly 6 to 11 cycles. MiXCR, applied by TCRdb to the 5' RACE reads, yields one record per CDR3 protein. The sample has about 570,000 distinct CDR3 sequences, 25% to 35% seen once; the top ten hold approximately 3.7%. The CDR3 is 14 amino acids. V dropped 6 bases and J dropped 3 bases, with 12 bases sitting between them. This clonotype appeared a few times. The sample also formed part of further work on T cells of mothers and their children.

This clonotype was obtained from a boy younger than 10 in good health. This chain links TRBV12-3 or TRBV12-4 with TRBJ1-3, with unresolved D. Specimen: blood. The CDR3 sequence is CASSPLGLGNTIYF. As DNA, the CDR3 is TGTGCCAGCAGCCCCCTTGGGCTTGGAAACACCATATATTTT.